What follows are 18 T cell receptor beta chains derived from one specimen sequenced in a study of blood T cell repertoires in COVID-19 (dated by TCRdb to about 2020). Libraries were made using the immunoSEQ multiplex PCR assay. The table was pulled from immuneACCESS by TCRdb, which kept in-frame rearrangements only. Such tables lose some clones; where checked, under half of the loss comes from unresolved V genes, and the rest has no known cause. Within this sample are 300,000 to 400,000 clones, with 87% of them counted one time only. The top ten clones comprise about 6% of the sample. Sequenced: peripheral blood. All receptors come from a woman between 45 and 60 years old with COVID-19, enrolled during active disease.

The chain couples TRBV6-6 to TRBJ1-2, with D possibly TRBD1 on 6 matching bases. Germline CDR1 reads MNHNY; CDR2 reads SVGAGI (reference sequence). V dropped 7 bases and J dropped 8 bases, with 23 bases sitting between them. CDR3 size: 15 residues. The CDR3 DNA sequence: TGTGCCAGCATTCGAATGCCGGACAGTACGCGGGGCTACACCTTC. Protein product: CASIRMPDSTRGYTF.

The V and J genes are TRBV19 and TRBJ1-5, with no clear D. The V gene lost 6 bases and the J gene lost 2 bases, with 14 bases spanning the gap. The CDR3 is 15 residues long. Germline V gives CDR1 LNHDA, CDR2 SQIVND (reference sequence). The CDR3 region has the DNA TGTGCCAGTAGCACGACATTGAGGGGCAATCAGCCCCAGCATTTT. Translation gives CASSTTLRGNQPQHF.

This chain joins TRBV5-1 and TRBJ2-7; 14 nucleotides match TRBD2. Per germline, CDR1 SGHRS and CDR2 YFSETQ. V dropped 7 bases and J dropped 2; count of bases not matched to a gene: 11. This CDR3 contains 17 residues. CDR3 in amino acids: CASRSGTSGRRTYEQYF. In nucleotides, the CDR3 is TGCGCCAGCCGCTCTGGGACTAGCGGGAGAAGGACCTACGAGCAGTACTTC.

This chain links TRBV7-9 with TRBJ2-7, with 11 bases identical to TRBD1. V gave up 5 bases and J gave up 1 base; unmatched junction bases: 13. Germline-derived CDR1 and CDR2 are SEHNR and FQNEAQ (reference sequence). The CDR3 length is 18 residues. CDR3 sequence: CASSPLGADRGLSYEQYF. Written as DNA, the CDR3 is TGTGCCAGCAGCCCCCTAGGGGCGGACAGGGGGCTGTCCTACGAGCAGTACTTC.

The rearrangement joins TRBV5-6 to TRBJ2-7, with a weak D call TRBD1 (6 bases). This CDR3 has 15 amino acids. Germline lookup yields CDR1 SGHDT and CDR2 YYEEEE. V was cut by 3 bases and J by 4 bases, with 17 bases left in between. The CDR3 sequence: CASSSMTGKGYEQYF. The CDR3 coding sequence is TGTGCCAGCAGCTCGATGACAGGAAAAGGATACGAGCAGTACTTC. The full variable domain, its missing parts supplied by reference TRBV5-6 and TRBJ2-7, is DAGVTQSPTHLIKTRGQQVTLRCSPKSGHDTVSWYQQALGQGPQFIFQYYEEEERQRGNFPDRFSGHQFPNYSSELNVNALLLGDSALYLCASSSMTGKGYEQYFGPGTRLTVT.

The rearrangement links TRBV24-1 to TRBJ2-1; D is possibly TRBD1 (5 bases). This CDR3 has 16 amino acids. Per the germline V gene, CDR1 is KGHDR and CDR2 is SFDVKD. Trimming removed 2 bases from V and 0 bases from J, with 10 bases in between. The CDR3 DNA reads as TGTGCCACCAGTGATTCTGACAGCTTCTCCTACAATGAGCAGTTCTTC. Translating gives CATSDSDSFSYNEQFF.

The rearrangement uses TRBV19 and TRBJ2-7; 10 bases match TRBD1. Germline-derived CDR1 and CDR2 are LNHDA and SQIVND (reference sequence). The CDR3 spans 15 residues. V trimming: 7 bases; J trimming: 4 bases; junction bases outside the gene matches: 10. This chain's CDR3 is CASTETGTGDYEQYF. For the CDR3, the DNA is TGTGCCAGTACCGAAACCGGGACAGGGGATTACGAGCAGTACTTC. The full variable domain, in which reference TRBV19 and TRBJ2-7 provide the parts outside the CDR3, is DGGITQSPKYLFRKEGQNVTLSCEQNLNHDAMYWYRQDPGQGLRLIYYSQIVNDFQKGDIAEGYSVSREKKESFPLTVTSAQKNPTAFYLCASTETGTGDYEQYFGPGTRLTVT.

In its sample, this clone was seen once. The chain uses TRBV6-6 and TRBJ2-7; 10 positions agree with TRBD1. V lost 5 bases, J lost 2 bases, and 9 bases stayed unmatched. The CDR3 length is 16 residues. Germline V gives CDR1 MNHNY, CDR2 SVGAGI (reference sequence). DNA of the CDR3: TGTGCCAGCAGTACCCGAACCGGGACAGGGGCCTACGAGCAGTACTTC. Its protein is CASSTRTGTGAYEQYF.

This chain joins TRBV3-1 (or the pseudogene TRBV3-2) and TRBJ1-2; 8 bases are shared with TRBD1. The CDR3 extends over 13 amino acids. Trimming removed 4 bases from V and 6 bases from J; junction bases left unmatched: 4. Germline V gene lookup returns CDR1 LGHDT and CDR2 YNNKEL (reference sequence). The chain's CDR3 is CASSLWDRNGYTF. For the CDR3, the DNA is TGTGCCAGCAGCCTCTGGGACAGGAATGGCTACACCTTC.

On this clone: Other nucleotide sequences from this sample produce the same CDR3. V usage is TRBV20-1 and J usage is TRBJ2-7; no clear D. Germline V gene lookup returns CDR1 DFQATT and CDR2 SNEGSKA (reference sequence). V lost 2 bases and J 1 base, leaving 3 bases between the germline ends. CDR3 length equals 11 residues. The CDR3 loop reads CSARLSYEQYF. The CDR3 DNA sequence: TGCAGTGCTAGACTATCCTACGAGCAGTACTTC.

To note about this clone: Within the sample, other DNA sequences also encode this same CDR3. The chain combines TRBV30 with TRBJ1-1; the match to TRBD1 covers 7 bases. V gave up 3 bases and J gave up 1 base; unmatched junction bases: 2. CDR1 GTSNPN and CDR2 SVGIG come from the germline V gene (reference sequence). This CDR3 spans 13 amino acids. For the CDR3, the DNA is TGTGCCTGGAGGAGACAGGGGAACACTGAAGCTTTCTTT. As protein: CAWRRQGNTEAFF.

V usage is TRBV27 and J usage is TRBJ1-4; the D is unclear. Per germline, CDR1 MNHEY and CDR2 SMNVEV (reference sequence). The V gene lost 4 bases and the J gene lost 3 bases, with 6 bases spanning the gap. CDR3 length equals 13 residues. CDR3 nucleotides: TGTGCCAGCAGTTACCGGGCTAATGAAAAACTGTTTTTT. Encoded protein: CASSYRANEKLFF.

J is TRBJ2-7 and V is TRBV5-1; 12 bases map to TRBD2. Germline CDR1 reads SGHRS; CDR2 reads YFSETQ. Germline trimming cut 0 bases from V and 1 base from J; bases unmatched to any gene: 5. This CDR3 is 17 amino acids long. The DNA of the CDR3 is TGCGCCAGCAGCTTGGGACTAGCGGGAGTCCCTTCCTACGAGCAGTACTTC. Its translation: CASSLGLAGVPSYEQYF.

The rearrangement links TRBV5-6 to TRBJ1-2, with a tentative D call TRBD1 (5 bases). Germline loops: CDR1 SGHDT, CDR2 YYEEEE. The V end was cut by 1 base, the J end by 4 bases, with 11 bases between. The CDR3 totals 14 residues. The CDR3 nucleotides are TGTGCCAGCAGCTTGCCTCAGGGAATCTATGGCTACACCTTC. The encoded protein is CASSLPQGIYGYTF.

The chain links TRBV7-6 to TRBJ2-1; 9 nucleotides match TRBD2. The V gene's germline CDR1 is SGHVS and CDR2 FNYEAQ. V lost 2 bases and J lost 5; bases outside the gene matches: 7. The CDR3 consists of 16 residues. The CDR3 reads CASSLFPSGTDNEQFF. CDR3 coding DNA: TGTGCCAGCAGCTTATTCCCTAGCGGGACCGACAATGAGCAGTTCTTC.

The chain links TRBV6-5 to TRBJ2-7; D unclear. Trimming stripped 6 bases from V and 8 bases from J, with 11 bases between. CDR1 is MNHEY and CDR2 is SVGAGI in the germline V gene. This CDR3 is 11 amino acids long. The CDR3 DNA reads TGTGCCAGCAGCAAAACTACGAAGCAGTACTTC. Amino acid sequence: CASSKTTKQYF.

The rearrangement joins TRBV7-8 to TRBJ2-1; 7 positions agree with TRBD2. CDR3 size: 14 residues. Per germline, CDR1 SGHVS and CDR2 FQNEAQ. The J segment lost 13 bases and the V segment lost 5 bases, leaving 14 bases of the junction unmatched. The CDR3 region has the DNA TGTGCCAGCAGCCGAGGTGGGAAGCGGGATGGCCAGTTCTTC. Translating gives CASSRGGKRDGQFF.

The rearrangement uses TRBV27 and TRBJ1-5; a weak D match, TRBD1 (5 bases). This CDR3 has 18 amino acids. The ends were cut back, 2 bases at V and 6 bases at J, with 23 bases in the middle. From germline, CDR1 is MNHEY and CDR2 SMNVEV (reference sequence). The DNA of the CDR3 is TGTGCCAGCAGTTTAGGTGGCGGCGGCCTTCAGGGTCGTCAGCCCCAGCATTTT. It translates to CASSLGGGGLQGRQPQHF.